This T cell receptor beta chain was identified during a study of PD-1 blockade in classical Hodgkin lymphoma. Of note for this clone: As yet, its antigen is unknown.

The study, taken as a whole, reports: It was among complete responders that baseline diversity resembled that of newly diagnosed patients. Factors driving the repertoire differences, possibly disease activity or prior therapy, remain undefined.

TCRdb's table, derived via immunoSEQ multiplex PCR, lists solely in-frame clones and lacks some. The table lists about 90,000 clones, about 83% of them singletons. Specified time point: cycle 4 day 1 (C4D1), after less than 7 weeks of nivolumab. Each patient experienced a relapse that followed autologous stem cell transplantation, and brentuximab vedotin exposure varied. The CDR3 runs to 14 residues. The V gene's germline CDR1 is SGDLS and CDR2 YYNGEE. V gave up 0 bases and J gave up 0 bases, with 7 bases separating them. The source of this sequence is a human donor with classical Hodgkin lymphoma. This specimen consisted of peripheral blood mononuclear cells (PBMCs), obtained before the fourth cycle of nivolumab. The chain is built from TRBV9 and TRBJ2-7; D possibly corresponds to TRBD2 (6 bases). The chain's CDR3 is CASSVGGDSYEQYF. CDR3 nucleotide sequence: TGTGCCAGCAGCGTAGGGGGGGACTCCTACGAGCAGTACTTC. Full variable domain (outside the CDR3, taken from reference TRBV9 and TRBJ2-7): DSGVTQTPKHLITATGQRVTLRCSPRSGDLSVYWYQQSLDQGLQFLIQYYNGEERAKGNILERFSAQQFPDLHSELNLSSLELGDSALYFCASSVGGDSYEQYFGPGTRLTVT.